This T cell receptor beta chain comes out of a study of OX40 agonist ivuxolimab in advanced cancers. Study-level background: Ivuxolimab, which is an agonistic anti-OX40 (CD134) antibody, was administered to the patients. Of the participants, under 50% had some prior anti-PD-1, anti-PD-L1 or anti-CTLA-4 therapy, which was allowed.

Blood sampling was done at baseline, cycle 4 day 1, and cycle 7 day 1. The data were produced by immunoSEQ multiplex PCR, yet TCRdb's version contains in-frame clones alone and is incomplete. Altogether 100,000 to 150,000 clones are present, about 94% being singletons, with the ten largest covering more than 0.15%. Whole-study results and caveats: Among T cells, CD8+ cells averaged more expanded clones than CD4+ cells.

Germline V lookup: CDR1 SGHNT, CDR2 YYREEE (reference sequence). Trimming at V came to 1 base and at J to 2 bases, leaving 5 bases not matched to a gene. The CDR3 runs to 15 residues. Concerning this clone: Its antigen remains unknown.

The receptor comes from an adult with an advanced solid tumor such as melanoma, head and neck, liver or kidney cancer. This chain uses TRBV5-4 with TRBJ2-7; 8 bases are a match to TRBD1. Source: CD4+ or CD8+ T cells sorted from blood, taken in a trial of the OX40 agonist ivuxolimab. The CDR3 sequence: CASSLSGTGTYEQYF. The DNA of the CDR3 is TGTGCCAGCAGCTTGTCTGGGACAGGAACCTACGAGCAGTACTTC. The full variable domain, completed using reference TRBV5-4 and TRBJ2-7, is ETGVTQSPTHLIKTRGQQVTLRCSSQSGHNTVSWYQQALGQGPQFIFQYYREEENGRGNFPPRFSGLQFPNYSSELNVNALELDDSALYLCASSLSGTGTYEQYFGPGTRLTVT.